What follows is one TCR beta chain and its context. V lost 5 bases to trimming and J lost 3 bases; unmatched junction nucleotides: 14. There are 17 residues in the CDR3. CDR1 and CDR2 (germline): ENHRY, SYGVKD. The data were obtained in a study of blood T cell repertoires in COVID-19. The wider study: Acute and convalescent COVID-19 samples came from the United States, Italy and Spain.

For recovered donors of Cohort 3, there were two negative PCRs, clearance, or symptom resolution. The authors' processing: Nucleated cell counts were estimated from reference gene primer amplification. Clones were read by immunoSEQ multiplex PCR, and TCRdb kept only the in-frame ones, dropping some. The V and J calls and clone size come from that table; D and trimming were worked out from the DNA. The sample holds approximately 300,000 clones, 70% to 90% seen once. J is TRBJ2-7 and V is TRBV10-3; 9 bases agree with TRBD2. Sequenced: PBMCs or T cells enriched from blood (not recorded which). The TCR originated in a woman aged 18-29 years who had recovered from COVID-19. CDR3 in DNA: TGTGCCATCAGTATATCCATTAGCGGGGGAAAAAGCTACGAGCAGTACTTC. Residues: CAISISISGGKSYEQYF.